This TCR beta chain emerged from a study of T cell repertoires in cytomegalovirus infection (dated by TCRdb to the late 2010s). For context, the study as a whole: Because public TCR beta signatures pointed to carriage of CMV infection together with the matching HLA type, the HLA type of each donor mattered for the analysis. What the research found in general, with its limitations: The ex vivo response was dominated by HLA-C-restricted CMV-specific TCR beta clonotypes, and the single most frequent clonotype in two of eight donors was supplied by these HLA-C-restricted clonotypes. In both this cohort and an independent approximately 350-donor cohort, the cumulative frequency of public TCR beta family members distinguished carriers of CMV infection plus the relevant HLA type.

The CDR3, cysteine through phenylalanine, is 16 amino acids long. Only the CDR3 DNA is retained, 48 bases long and in frame from the first base. Via the germline V gene, CDR1 is SGDLS and CDR2 YYNGEE. V is clipped by 0 bases and J by 3 bases, and the sequence between their germline boundaries is 13 bases long. As regards this clonotype: The specificity of this receptor is unknown. No much larger clone exists at a distance of one base, and base qualities are not known.

The sequencing machine was an Illumina HiSeq 1500. TCRdb's own reprocessing of the public reads used fastp at Q25 and MiXCR and kept productive beta chains. Entries are consolidated by CDR3 protein sequence, retaining the most common genes and DNA. The table for this sample lists about 260,000 distinct CDR3 sequences; approximately 9.1% of them were counted only once. The ten largest clones capture about 15% of the sample. This chain joins TRBV9 to TRBJ2-1; a weak D assignment points to TRBD1 (6 bases agree). The material sequenced was PBMCs. This TCR was recovered from a human donor in good health (CMV status not recorded). Some clones in this sample may be carry-over from other donors' samples. The CDR3 sequence is CASSVAPTGFYNEQFF. In nucleotides, the sequence is TGTGCCAGCAGCGTAGCCCCGACAGGTTTCTACAATGAGCAGTTCTTC. Beyond the CDR3, the reference TRBV9 and TRBJ2-1 genes provide the residues; the full variable domain reads: DSGVTQTPKHLITATGQRVTLRCSPRSGDLSVYWYQQSLDQGLQFLIQYYNGEERAKGNILERFSAQQFPDLHSELNLSSLELGDSALYFCASSVAPTGFYNEQFFGPGTRLTVL.